These T cell receptor beta chains were read from a single sample in a study of post-analysis software for immune sequencing data. One entry per CDR3 protein results from TCRdb running MiXCR on the PCR reads. The sample has 820,000 or so distinct CDR3 sequences, 53% seen once. Sequenced: blood. These receptors all stem from a girl aged 5-17 years with multiple sclerosis. The CDR3 runs from the conserved cysteine through the conserved F or W. D genes are given only for firm matches. Only part of the rows carry a size: once, few, many, or a class if the clone is expanded.

cdr3_aa cdr3_nt clone_size v_call d_call j_call cdr3_length
CSARDYQGLAGGRYNEQFF TGCAGTGCTAGAGATTACCAGGGACTAGCGGGAGGCCGATACAATGAGCAGTTCTTC - TRBV20-1 TRBD2 TRBJ2-1 19
CASSFRDLSYNEQFF TGCGCCAGCAGCTTTCGAGACCTATCCTACAATGAGCAGTTCTTC - TRBV5-1 - TRBJ2-1 15
CSVPGRESYNEQFF TGCAGCGTACCGGGGCGGGAATCCTACAATGAGCAGTTCTTC - TRBV29-1 - TRBJ2-1 14
CASSQEGQGNTEAFF TGTGCCAGCAGCCAAGAGGGACAGGGGAACACTGAAGCTTTCTTT few TRBV4-2 TRBD1 TRBJ1-1 15
CSGSGIGTDTQYF TGCAGCGGGAGCGGGATAGGTACAGATACGCAGTATTTT few TRBV29-1 TRBD2 TRBJ2-3 13
CSARGSPLIYEQYF TGCAGTGCTAGAGGTTCCCCCCTTATCTACGAGCAGTACTTC - TRBV20-1 - TRBJ2-7 14
CASTETNSYEQYF TGCGCCAGCACCGAGACTAATTCCTACGAGCAGTACTTC - TRBV5-1 - TRBJ2-7 13
CSVKGLAVPGANVLTF TGCAGCGTTAAGGGACTAGCGGTACCTGGGGCCAACGTCCTGACTTTC many TRBV29-1 TRBD2 TRBJ2-6 16
CSARGPLSDRDSYEQYF TGCAGTGCTAGAGGTCCCTTATCCGACAGGGACTCCTACGAGCAGTACTTC few TRBV20-1 TRBD1 TRBJ2-7 17
CSVGRLQETQYF TGCAGCGTCGGCAGGCTCCAAGAGACCCAGTACTTC - TRBV29-1 - TRBJ2-5 12
CATSIGSRGGNYGYTF TGTGCCACCAGCATAGGGTCCAGGGGAGGTAACTATGGCTACACCTTC - TRBV15 - TRBJ1-2 16
CASTRQGGSTDTQYF TGTGCCAGCACCCGACAGGGGGGGTCCACAGATACGCAGTATTTT - TRBV27 TRBD1 TRBJ2-3 15
CSVEQGRNQPQHF TGCAGCGTGGAACAGGGAAGAAATCAGCCCCAGCATTTT - TRBV29-1 - TRBJ1-5 13
CASSQDSPGTSGRTEQFF TGTGCCAGCAGCCAAGATAGTCCCGGGACTAGCGGGAGAACTGAGCAGTTCTTC few TRBV4-2 TRBD2 TRBJ2-1 18
CASSYSAYPSYYNEQFF TGTGCCAGCAGTTACTCGGCATACCCTTCGTACTACAATGAGCAGTTCTTC - TRBV6-5 - TRBJ2-1 17
CASSRILADRGNEQYF TGTGCCAGCAGCCGGATACTAGCGGATAGAGGCAATGAGCAGTACTTC - TRBV5-6 TRBD2 TRBJ2-5 16
CASSLVLAPYNEQFF TGCGCCAGCAGCTTGGTTCTAGCGCCCTACAATGAGCAGTTCTTC - TRBV5-1 - TRBJ2-1 15
CASSLAGSQALDEQYF TGTGCCAGCAGTTTAGCGGGGAGCCAGGCCTTGGACGAGCAGTACTTC - TRBV27 - TRBJ2-7 16
CASSLVGGMQEQYF TGTGCCAGCAGCTTAGTGGGGGGTATGCAAGAGCAGTACTTC - TRBV7-2 - TRBJ2-7 14
CASSPLGETYEQYF TGTGCCAGCAGTCCTTTGGGGGAAACCTACGAGCAGTACTTC - TRBV6-5 - TRBJ2-7 14
CSVVSGGPVDTGELFF TGCAGCGTTGTATCGGGGGGGCCTGTGGACACCGGGGAGCTGTTTTTT - TRBV29-1 TRBD2 TRBJ2-2 16
CASSSRADRVHADTQYF TGTGCCAGCAGCTCTCGGGCAGACAGGGTGCACGCAGATACGCAATATTTT - TRBV12-3/TRBV12-4 TRBD1 TRBJ2-3 17
CASGPDRWGYTF TGTGCTAGTGGTCCCGACAGATGGGGCTACACCTTC - TRBV12-5 - TRBJ1-2 12
CSARMDASLPYGYTF TGCAGTGCTAGAATGGACGCGTCCCTACCTTATGGCTACACCTTC - TRBV20-1 - TRBJ1-2 15
CSVDGGRPNEQFF TGCAGCGTTGACGGCGGGAGGCCCAATGAGCAGTTCTTC - TRBV29-1 TRBD2 TRBJ2-1 13
CASSYTGQGGSGANVLTF TGTGCCAGCAGTTACACCGGACAGGGGGGTTCTGGGGCCAACGTCCTGACTTTC few TRBV6-5 TRBD1 TRBJ2-6 18
CSVRDGTSGNTIYF TGCAGCGTCCGGGACGGGACCTCTGGAAACACCATATATTTT - TRBV29-1 - TRBJ1-3 14
CASTRLTGQGYGYTF TGTGCCAGCACCAGATTGACGGGACAGGGCTATGGCTACACCTTC - TRBV12-3/TRBV12-4 TRBD1 TRBJ1-2 15
CGAARDSGANVLTF TGTGGCGCCGCCCGCGACTCTGGGGCCAACGTCCTGACTTTC - TRBV6-5 - TRBJ2-6 14
CASSANSGTPYEQYF TGTGCCAGCAGCGCGAATAGCGGGACCCCCTACGAGCAGTACTTC - TRBV9 TRBD2 TRBJ2-7 15
CSARDRTPRGTQYF TGCAGTGCTAGAGATAGGACCCCACGGGGTACGCAGTATTTT - TRBV20-1 - TRBJ2-3 14
CVSSQSQTYGYTF TGTGTCAGCAGCCAAAGTCAGACCTATGGCTACACCTTC - TRBV14 - TRBJ1-2 13
CASSLEVYIYEQYF TGCGCCAGCAGCTTGGAGGTTTATATCTACGAGCAGTACTTC - TRBV5-1 - TRBJ2-7 14
CASLFIAGSSYNEQFF TGTGCCAGCCTATTCATAGCGGGGAGCTCCTACAATGAGCAGTTCTTC - TRBV12-3/TRBV12-4 TRBD2 TRBJ2-1 16
CASSGGEFGGYTF TGCGCCAGCAGCGGAGGGGAATTCGGTGGCTACACCTTC few TRBV5-1 - TRBJ1-2 13
CSAWDTNSYEQYF TGCAGTGCTTGGGACACCAACTCCTACGAGCAGTACTTC - TRBV20-1 - TRBJ2-7 13
CASSLSSGSLNEQFF TGCGCCAGCAGCTTGAGTAGCGGGAGTCTCAATGAGCAGTTCTTC - TRBV5-1 TRBD2 TRBJ2-1 15
CASSLRQFNEKLFF TGCGCCAGCAGCTTGCGACAGTTTAATGAAAAACTGTTTTTT - TRBV5-1 - TRBJ1-4 14
CASSLRRGAPNEKLFF TGTGCCAGCAGCTTAAGGAGGGGGGCGCCTAATGAAAAACTGTTTTTT - TRBV7-7 - TRBJ1-4 16
CASSLVTSFSDTQYF TGTGCCAGCAGCTTAGTGACTAGCTTCTCAGATACGCAGTATTTT few TRBV11-2 TRBD2 TRBJ2-3 15
CASSYKGAAADTQYF TGTGCCAGCAGTTACAAGGGGGCAGCCGCAGATACGCAGTATTTT - TRBV6-5 TRBD1 TRBJ2-3 15